A selection of T cell receptor beta chains follows, all from one sample in a study of blood T cell repertoires in COVID-19. Clones were sequenced by immunoSEQ multiplex PCR, and TCRdb holds only the in-frame ones, with some missing. The sample lists 200,000 to 250,000 clones; roughly 87% were seen once. Material: PBMCs or T cells enriched from blood (not recorded which). The receptors were gathered from a man aged 30 to 45 who had recovered from COVID-19. The CDR3 runs from the conserved cysteine through the conserved F or W. D genes are given only for firm matches. Size values are once, few and many counts, or a class for expanded clones, and some rows have none.

V,J,size,D,CDR3,DNA
TRBV3-1/TRBV3-2,TRBJ2-3,few,-,CASSRGPGVDTQYF,TGTGCCAGCAGTCGGGGACCGGGAGTAGATACGCAGTATTTT
TRBV3-1/TRBV3-2,TRBJ2-1,-,-,CASSQDPDRNNEQFF,TGTGCCAGCAGCCAGGACCCAGACAGGAACAATGAGCAGTTCTTC
TRBV12-3/TRBV12-4,TRBJ2-5,-,-,CASSLWGGETQYF,TGTGCCAGCAGTTTATGGGGCGGCGAGACCCAGTACTTC
TRBV5-1,TRBJ1-1,-,TRBD1,CASSPPGTGKTEAFF,TGCGCCAGCAGCCCACCTGGGACAGGGAAGACTGAAGCTTTCTTT
TRBV28,TRBJ1-4,-,TRBD1,CAITPGTGYEKLFF,TGTGCCATAACACCCGGGACAGGTTATGAAAAACTGTTTTTT
TRBV7-2,TRBJ2-4,-,-,CASSLAGAAANIQYF,TGTGCCAGCAGCTTAGCTGGGGCCGCTGCGAACATTCAGTACTTC
TRBV5-6,TRBJ2-7,-,-,CASSFVPGSSYEQYF,TGTGCCAGCAGCTTCGTTCCGGGTTCTTCCTACGAGCAGTACTTC
TRBV30,TRBJ2-7,-,TRBD1,CAWSVPYRGLGSYEQYF,TGTGCCTGGAGTGTCCCCTACAGGGGATTGGGCTCCTACGAGCAGTACTTC
TRBV11-2,TRBJ2-7,-,-,CASSLRREAYEQYF,TGTGCCAGCAGCTTACGTAGGGAGGCCTACGAGCAGTACTTC
TRBV6-1,TRBJ2-3,once,TRBD2,CASSEYTGTRSTDTQYF,TGTGCCAGCAGCGAATATACCGGGACTAGGAGCACAGATACGCAGTATTTT
TRBV11-2,TRBJ1-5,-,-,CASSLIQNQPQHF,TGTGCCAGCAGCTTAATCCAAAATCAGCCCCAGCATTTT
TRBV24-1,TRBJ2-5,-,-,CATGGTIRETQYF,TGTGCCACCGGGGGCACAATTCGGGAGACCCAGTACTTC
TRBV11-2,TRBJ2-1,-,TRBD2,CASSGVGTREFF,TGTGCCAGCAGCGGAGTGGGGACTAGAGAGTTCTTC
TRBV19,TRBJ1-5,-,-,CASSQISNQPQHF,TGTGCCAGTAGTCAGATTAGCAATCAGCCCCAGCATTTT
TRBV3-1/TRBV3-2,TRBJ2-7,-,TRBD2,CASSLEGPGGPRYEQYF,TGTGCCAGCAGCCTTGAGGGCCCGGGGGGGCCACGCTACGAGCAGTACTTC
TRBV7-3,TRBJ2-7,-,TRBD2,CASSEDSGGAYEQYF,TGTGCCAGCAGCGAAGATAGCGGGGGGGCGTACGAGCAGTACTTC
TRBV28,TRBJ2-1,-,TRBD2,CASTFGLAGVYEQFF,TGTGCCAGCACATTCGGGCTAGCGGGAGTCTATGAGCAGTTCTTC
TRBV27,TRBJ1-6,-,-,CASSVQGPSSYNSPLHF,TGTGCCAGCAGTGTTCAGGGCCCGAGCTCCTATAATTCACCCCTCCACTTT
TRBV28,TRBJ1-4,-,-,CASQGSREKLFF,TGTGCCAGTCAGGGGTCGCGGGAAAAACTGTTTTTT
TRBV15,TRBJ2-3,-,-,CATSREGEVSDTQYF,TGTGCCACCAGCAGAGAAGGTGAGGTTTCAGATACGCAGTATTTT
TRBV18,TRBJ1-4,-,TRBD1,CASSATGTNEKLFF,TGTGCCAGCTCAGCGACAGGGACTAATGAAAAACTGTTTTTT
TRBV23-1,TRBJ2-7,once,TRBD2,CASTDGGDPWDEQYF,TGCGCCAGCACGGATGGGGGGGACCCTTGGGACGAGCAGTACTTC
TRBV6-5,TRBJ1-2,once,-,CASRSTGLPNYGYTF,TGTGCCAGCAGGTCAACAGGGCTCCCTAACTATGGCTACACCTTC
TRBV9,TRBJ2-6,-,-,CASSIYSGANVLTF,TGTGCCAGCAGCATCTACTCTGGGGCCAACGTCCTGACTTTC
TRBV6-5,TRBJ2-7,-,-,CASSQAYEQYF,TGTGCCAGCAGTCAGGCCTACGAGCAGTACTTC
TRBV30,TRBJ2-6,-,-,CAWSVSSRHIRNSGANVLTF,TGTGCCTGGAGTGTGTCTTCGAGACACATAAGGAACTCTGGGGCCAACGTCCTGACTTTC
TRBV19,TRBJ1-1,-,-,CASSILSGITEAFF,TGTGCCAGTAGTATCTTATCGGGGATCACTGAAGCTTTCTTT
TRBV7-9,TRBJ1-2,-,-,CASTDSSNYGYTF,TGTGCCAGCACGGACAGTAGTAACTATGGCTACACCTTC
TRBV6-6,TRBJ2-1,-,TRBD1,CASRQTGTGGNEQFF,TGTGCCAGCAGACAAACTGGGACAGGGGGCAATGAGCAGTTCTTC
TRBV12-3/TRBV12-4,TRBJ2-5,-,-,CASRTGLRETQYF,TGTGCCAGCAGGACCGGACTTAGGGAGACCCAGTACTTC
TRBV7-2,TRBJ2-7,-,TRBD2,CASAPGGVAGTYEQYF,TGTGCCAGCGCCCCCGGGGGGGTAGCGGGAACCTACGAGCAGTACTTC
TRBV11-2,TRBJ2-7,-,TRBD1,CASSHPGQGYEQYF,TGTGCCAGCAGTCATCCGGGACAGGGCTACGAGCAGTACTTC
TRBV19,TRBJ2-2,-,-,CASSPRAGVNTGELFF,TGTGCCAGTAGTCCCCGAGCAGGGGTTAATACCGGGGAGCTGTTTTTT
TRBV28,TRBJ2-7,-,-,CASSFPFQGGNYYEQYF,TGTGCCAGCAGTTTCCCCTTTCAGGGGGGCAACTACTACGAGCAGTACTTC
TRBV15,TRBJ2-1,-,-,CATSRDPTASYNEQFF,TGTGCCACCAGCAGAGATCCGACAGCCTCCTACAATGAGCAGTTCTTC
TRBV5-8,TRBJ1-5,once,TRBD1,CASTFTGVSNQPQHF,TGTGCCAGCACCTTTACAGGGGTTAGCAATCAGCCCCAGCATTTT
TRBV7-2,TRBJ1-3,-,-,CASSLLSPGTRGNTIYF,TGTGCCAGCAGCTTGTTGTCCCCCGGTACGCGTGGAAACACCATATATTTT
TRBV6-6,TRBJ1-6,-,TRBD1,CASKNTGVSPLHF,TGTGCCAGCAAAAACACAGGGGTTTCACCCCTCCACTTT
TRBV27,TRBJ1-3,-,-,CASSQGNTIYF,TGTGCCAGCAGTCAAGGAAACACCATATATTTT
TRBV3-1/TRBV3-2,TRBJ1-3,-,-,CASRDGGGPGNTIYF,TGTGCCAGTCGAGATGGTGGGGGCCCTGGAAACACCATATATTTT
TRBV5-1,TRBJ2-1,-,-,CASRVGANEQFF,TGCGCCAGCAGGGTAGGGGCAAATGAGCAGTTCTTC
TRBV10-2,TRBJ2-2,-,-,CASRAPSITGELFF,TGCGCCAGCAGGGCCCCCTCGATCACCGGGGAGCTGTTTTTT
TRBV2,TRBJ1-5,-,TRBD1,CASRTGGTGNQPQHF,TGTGCCAGCAGGACCGGTGGGACAGGTAATCAGCCCCAGCATTTT
TRBV5-1,TRBJ2-1,-,TRBD2,CASSLGLAGGGEQFF,TGCGCCAGCAGCTTGGGTTTAGCGGGGGGAGGTGAGCAGTTCTTC
TRBV6-5,TRBJ1-2,-,-,CASSFYGVNYGYTF,TGTGCCAGCAGTTTTTACGGGGTTAACTATGGCTACACCTTC
TRBV7-6,TRBJ1-2,-,TRBD1,CASSPLGPGQVSYGYTF,TGTGCCAGCAGCCCACTTGGTCCGGGACAGGTTTCCTATGGCTACACCTTC
TRBV7-9,TRBJ2-1,-,TRBD1,CASTARQGARDEQFF,TGTGCCAGCACCGCTAGACAGGGCGCAAGGGATGAGCAGTTCTTC
TRBV5-8,TRBJ2-7,-,-,CASSFIWTPYEQYF,TGTGCCAGCAGCTTCATTTGGACACCCTACGAGCAGTACTTC
TRBV4-2,TRBJ2-7,-,-,CASSQEVGASSYEQYF,TGTGCCAGCAGCCAAGAAGTGGGGGCCAGCTCCTACGAGCAGTACTTC
TRBV3-1/TRBV3-2,TRBJ2-4,-,TRBD1,CASSQLVPIRQGKNIQYF,TGTGCCAGCAGCCAATTGGTGCCAATACGACAGGGGAAAAACATTCAGTACTTC
TRBV29-1,TRBJ2-5,-,TRBD2,CSVVTSGSQTQYF,TGCAGCGTTGTAACTAGCGGGAGCCAGACCCAGTACTTC
TRBV5-8,TRBJ1-4,-,-,CASSLQLSTNEKLFF,TGTGCCAGCAGCTTGCAGTTATCTACTAATGAAAAACTGTTTTTT
TRBV6-5,TRBJ1-4,-,-,CASSYHLGEKLFF,TGTGCCAGCAGTTACCACCTCGGGGAAAAACTGTTTTTT
TRBV9,TRBJ1-3,-,-,CASSALGGFSGNTIYF,TGTGCCAGCAGCGCGCTGGGAGGGTTCTCTGGAAACACCATATATTTT
TRBV5-3,TRBJ1-5,-,TRBD1,CARRRQGRNQPQHF,TGTGCCAGAAGGCGACAGGGAAGGAATCAGCCCCAGCATTTT